The T cell receptor (beta chain) under discussion was sequenced for a study of T cells in Graves' hyperthyroidism and ophthalmopathy. Whole-study context: The initial diagnosis was the point when peripheral blood was collected, ahead of any treatment.

The CDR3 regions of TCR beta were amplified from RNA transcripts. Using the HTBI primer set, a first-round RT-PCR was run on the TCR CDR3. Via MiXCR, TCRdb re-called the multiplex PCR reads, giving one row per CDR3 protein. The sample lists about 210,000 distinct CDR3 sequences; approximately 17% were seen once. This clonotype was observed at least ten times. Looked up from germline, CDR1 is DFQATT and CDR2 is SNEGSKA (reference sequence). V lost 1 base, J lost 0 bases, and 16 bases lay in between. The CDR3 has 17 residues. PBMCs came from over 8.5 ml fresh peripheral blood. The chain links TRBV20-1 to TRBJ2-4, with D possibly matching TRBD1 (5 bases). Material for sequencing was blood. This clonotype was sampled from a man between 50 and 59 years old with Graves' hyperthyroidism. The CDR3 DNA reads as TGCAGTGCTAGAGCCGGTGGGGCAGAACTAGCCAAAAACATTCAGTACTTC. Protein sequence: CSARAGGAELAKNIQYF.